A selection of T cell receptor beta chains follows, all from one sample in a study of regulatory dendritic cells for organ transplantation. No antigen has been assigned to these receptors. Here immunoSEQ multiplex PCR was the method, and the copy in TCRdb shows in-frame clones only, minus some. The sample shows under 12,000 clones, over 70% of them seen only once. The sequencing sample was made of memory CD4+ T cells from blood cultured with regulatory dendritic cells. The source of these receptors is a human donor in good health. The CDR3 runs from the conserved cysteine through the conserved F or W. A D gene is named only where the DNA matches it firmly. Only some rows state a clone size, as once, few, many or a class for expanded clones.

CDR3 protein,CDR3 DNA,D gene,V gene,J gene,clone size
CASSPDQGAPGGYTF,TGTGCCAGCAGTCCCGACCAGGGGGCGCCTGGTGGCTACACCTTC,TRBD1,TRBV6-4,TRBJ1-2,.
CASSPLGTGDEKLFF,TGTGCTAGCAGCCCGTTGGGGACAGGGGACGAAAAACTGTTTTTT,TRBD1,TRBV7-7,TRBJ1-4,.
CASLDRVQSQPQHF,TGTGCCAGCCTCGACAGGGTGCAGAGTCAGCCCCAGCATTTT,TRBD1,TRBV19,TRBJ1-5,medium-sized
CSARGGSSNTEAFF,TGCAGCGCAAGAGGGGGTTCCTCGAACACTGAAGCTTTCTTT,.,TRBV29-1,TRBJ1-1,once
CASRPDRDAEAFF,TGTGCCAGTAGGCCCGACAGGGACGCTGAAGCTTTCTTT,TRBD1,TRBV19,TRBJ1-1,.
CASSVRDSGNSPLHF,TGTGCCAGCAGCGTACGGGACTCCGGGAATTCACCCCTCCACTTT,.,TRBV9,TRBJ1-6,.
CASSPGWTGRPYEQYF,TGCGCCAGCAGCCCAGGATGGACAGGCCGCCCCTACGAGCAGTACTTC,TRBD1,TRBV4-1,TRBJ2-7,.
CSAGRTGILNTEAFF,TGCAGCGCCGGCCGGACAGGGATCTTGAACACTGAAGCTTTCTTT,TRBD1,TRBV29-1,TRBJ1-1,.
CAISSGTASSGNTIYF,TGTGCCATCTCGTCCGGGACAGCGAGCTCTGGAAACACCATATATTTT,TRBD1,TRBV10-3,TRBJ1-3,.
CASRRLASTDTQYF,TGTGCCAGCAGGAGGCTAGCCAGCACAGATACGCAGTATTTT,.,TRBV6-5,TRBJ2-3,.
CASSPGGRQGRSGYTF,TGTGCCAGCAGTCCCGGGGGTCGACAGGGCCGAAGCGGCTACACCTTC,TRBD1,TRBV6-6,TRBJ1-2,.
CASSIGGQEGYTF,TGTGCCAGTAGTATAGGAGGACAGGAGGGCTACACCTTC,TRBD1,TRBV19,TRBJ1-2,.
CASSQVSGYTF,TGCGCCAGCAGCCAAGTTAGTGGCTACACCTTC,.,TRBV4-1,TRBJ1-2,.
CSVGQQGAGEQFF,TGCAGCGTTGGACAACAGGGGGCAGGTGAGCAGTTCTTC,TRBD1,TRBV29-1,TRBJ2-1,.
CASSLRGGPYEQYF,TGTGCCAGCAGCTTGAGGGGGGGGCCCTACGAGCAGTACTTC,.,TRBV5-6,TRBJ2-7,few
CASSEYRVGTGELFF,TGTGCCAGCAGTGAATACAGGGTTGGCACCGGGGAGCTGTTTTTT,.,TRBV6-1,TRBJ2-2,few
CASGLAAYNEQFF,TGTGCCAGCGGTCTAGCGGCGTACAATGAGCAGTTCTTC,TRBD2,TRBV2,TRBJ2-1,.
CASSLAGGLSPLHF,TGTGCCAGCAGCTTAGCAGGGGGCCTATCACCCCTCCACTTT,TRBD1,TRBV7-2,TRBJ1-6,.
CASRLRFSSTDTQYF,TGTGCCAGTAGACTCAGGTTCTCTAGCACAGATACGCAGTATTTT,.,TRBV19,TRBJ2-3,.
CASSRTSGGAPDTQYF,TGTGCCAGCAGCCGGACTAGCGGGGGCGCTCCTGATACGCAGTATTTT,TRBD2,TRBV7-2,TRBJ2-3,.
CAGGGSGYNYGYTF,TGTGCCGGCGGCGGATCTGGCTATAACTATGGCTACACCTTC,.,TRBV28,TRBJ1-2,few
CASSQSHSSPLHF,TGTGCCAGCAGCCAGTCCCATAGTTCACCCCTCCACTTT,.,TRBV14,TRBJ1-6,.
CASSADRGTGELFF,TGTGCCAGCAGTGCGGACAGGGGAACCGGGGAGCTGTTTTTT,TRBD1,TRBV6-5,TRBJ2-2,.
CASSEERTITPAFF,TGTGCCAGCAGTGAAGAAAGGACAATAACTCCAGCTTTCTTT,.,TRBV6-1,TRBJ1-1,.
CASSVGQGGNSPLHF,TGTGCCAGCAGCGTCGGGCAGGGCGGTAATTCACCCCTCCACTTT,.,TRBV9,TRBJ1-6,once
CASKDRVDQPQHF,TGTGCCAGCAAGGACAGGGTTGATCAGCCCCAGCATTTT,TRBD1,TRBV6-5,TRBJ1-5,once
CARGGDNEQFF,TGTGCCAGGGGGGGGGACAATGAGCAGTTCTTC,TRBD2,TRBV7-2,TRBJ2-1,.
CASTPGQVNEKLFF,TGTGCCAGTACCCCAGGGCAAGTTAATGAAAAACTGTTTTTT,.,TRBV19,TRBJ1-4,.
CASSLGPRENYGYTF,TGTGCCAGCAGCTTAGGTCCCAGGGAAAACTATGGCTACACCTTC,.,TRBV7-2,TRBJ1-2,.
CASSLRGTGEQYF,TGTGCCAGCAGTCTTAGGGGGACGGGCGAGCAGTACTTC,.,TRBV7-9,TRBJ2-7,.
CASSSKQGPNTGELFF,TGTGCCAGTAGTAGCAAACAGGGTCCGAACACCGGGGAGCTGTTTTTT,.,TRBV19,TRBJ2-2,.
CASTTRGGSGETQYF,TGTGCCAGCACCACCCGGGGGGGATCGGGAGAGACCCAGTACTTC,TRBD2,TRBV5-5,TRBJ2-5,.
CALRAGSDLMNTEAFF,TGTGCCCTCAGAGCAGGGTCCGACCTCATGAACACTGAAGCTTTCTTT,.,TRBV19,TRBJ1-1,.
CASSAQGLISEAFF,TGTGCCAGTAGTGCACAGGGATTGATCTCTGAAGCTTTCTTT,.,TRBV19,TRBJ1-1,.
CASSFQRGGQGEQYF,TGTGCCAGCAGCTTCCAGCGGGGGGGCCAGGGCGAGCAGTACTTC,TRBD2,TRBV11-3,TRBJ2-7,.
CASSIAQGSSEAFF,TGTGCCAGTAGTATAGCCCAGGGGAGTTCTGAAGCTTTCTTT,.,TRBV19,TRBJ1-1,.
CASSIELRGTDTQYF,TGTGCCAGTAGTATCGAGTTACGGGGTACAGATACGCAGTATTTT,.,TRBV19,TRBJ2-3,.
CASNNRGLGYGYTF,TGTGCCAGCAATAACAGGGGGCTCGGCTATGGCTACACCTTC,TRBD1,TRBV6-5,TRBJ1-2,.
CASSTLGTDTQYF,TGTGCCAGCAGCACCTTAGGCACAGATACGCAGTATTTT,.,TRBV7-3,TRBJ2-3,.
CASRGQGSKDTQYF,TGTGCCAGCAGGGGCCAAGGATCAAAAGATACGCAGTATTTT,.,TRBV6-1,TRBJ2-3,.
CASSPPGQRGYTF,TGCGCCAGCAGCCCCCCGGGACAAAGGGGCTACACCTTC,.,TRBV4-1,TRBJ1-2,.
CASTPSRDSSYNEQFF,TGTGCCAGCACCCCGTCCCGGGACTCCTCCTACAATGAGCAGTTCTTC,.,TRBV7-9,TRBJ2-1,.
CASSVEGHNSPLHF,TGTGCCAGCAGCGTAGAGGGGCATAATTCACCCCTCCACTTT,.,TRBV9,TRBJ1-6,.
CASSSLLSGGGEQFF,TGTGCCAGCAGTTCCCTGCTTAGCGGGGGGGGCGAGCAGTTCTTC,TRBD2,TRBV2,TRBJ2-1,few
CASGAKNTEAFF,TGTGCCAGCGGGGCCAAAAACACTGAAGCTTTCTTT,.,TRBV6-5,TRBJ1-1,.
CASSFSELSGNTIYF,TGTGCCAGCAGTTTCTCAGAGCTCTCTGGAAACACCATATATTTT,.,TRBV6-6,TRBJ1-3,.
CASSQMREQFF,TGTGCCAGCAGCCAAATGAGGGAGCAGTTCTTC,.,TRBV14,TRBJ2-1,.
CASSLASLGAPDTQYF,TGCGCCAGCAGCTTGGCGTCTTTGGGGGCCCCAGATACGCAGTATTTT,.,TRBV5-1,TRBJ2-3,once
CASSIYASGGAKLELFF,TGTGCCAGTAGTATATATGCTAGCGGGGGAGCCAAGTTGGAGCTGTTTTTT,TRBD2,TRBV19,TRBJ2-2,.
CASSPSIRSEQETQYF,TGCGCCAGCAGTCCTTCAATACGGAGCGAACAAGAGACCCAGTACTTC,.,TRBV5-1,TRBJ2-5,.
CASRAQAEQYF,TGTGCCAGCAGGGCACAGGCCGAGCAGTACTTC,.,TRBV28,TRBJ2-7,.
CASSEAGLGYGYTF,TGTGCCAGCAGTGAAGCGGGGCTGGGTTATGGCTACACCTTC,.,TRBV2,TRBJ1-2,.
CAMGSAEGRGTEAFF,TGTGCCATGGGGTCTGCGGAGGGGAGAGGAACTGAAGCTTTCTTT,.,TRBV10-3,TRBJ1-1,.